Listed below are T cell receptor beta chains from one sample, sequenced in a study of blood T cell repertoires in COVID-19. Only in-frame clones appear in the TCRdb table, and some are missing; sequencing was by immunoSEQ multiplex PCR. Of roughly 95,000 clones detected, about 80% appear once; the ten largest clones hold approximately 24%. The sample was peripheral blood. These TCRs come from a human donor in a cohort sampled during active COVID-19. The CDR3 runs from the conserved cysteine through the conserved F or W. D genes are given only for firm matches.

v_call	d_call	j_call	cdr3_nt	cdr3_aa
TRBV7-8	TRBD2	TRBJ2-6	TGTGCCAGCGGGGGAGGGAACTCTGGGGCCAACGTCCTGACTTTC	CASGGGNSGANVLTF
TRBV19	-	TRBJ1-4	TGTGCCAGTAGTATGGGGCTTAATGAAAAACTGTTTTTT	CASSMGLNEKLFF
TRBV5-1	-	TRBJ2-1	TGCGCCAGCAGCTCAAACTCGGGACTCAACGGCAATGAGCAGTTCTTC	CASSSNSGLNGNEQFF
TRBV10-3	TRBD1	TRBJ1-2	TGTGCCATCAGCCTGGGACAGGGATCAAACTATGGCTACACCTTC	CAISLGQGSNYGYTF
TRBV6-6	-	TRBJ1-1	TGTGCCAGCAGTACCGTTCGCGGGGGCCAGACTGAAGCTTTCTTT	CASSTVRGGQTEAFF
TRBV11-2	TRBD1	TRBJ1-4	TGTGCCAGCAGCTTTCAGGGGGCCGGGGAAAAACTGTTTTTT	CASSFQGAGEKLFF
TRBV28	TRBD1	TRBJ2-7	TGTGCCAGCAGTCCCGGACAGGGTCGAGAGCAGTACTTC	CASSPGQGREQYF
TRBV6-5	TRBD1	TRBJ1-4	TGTGCCAGCAGTCACGGACAGGGGGAAGAAAAACTGTTTTTT	CASSHGQGEEKLFF
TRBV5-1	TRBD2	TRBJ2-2	TGCGCCAGCAGCCCAGGGACTAGCGGGAGGGCCGGGGAGCTGTTTTTT	CASSPGTSGRAGELFF
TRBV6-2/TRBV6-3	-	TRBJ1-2	TGTGCCAGCAGCGACCGGCCAGGGGAAGTTTTCGTTAACTATGGCTACACCTTC	CASSDRPGEVFVNYGYTF
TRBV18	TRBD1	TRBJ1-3	TGTGCCAGCTCACCCCGGAAGGACAGGGGCTTAAAGGAGTATGGAAACACCATATATTTT	CASSPRKDRGLKEYGNTIYF
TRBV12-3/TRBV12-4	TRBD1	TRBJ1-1	TGTGCCAGCAGTTTGGGACAGGGCCCTGAAGCTTTCTTT	CASSLGQGPEAFF
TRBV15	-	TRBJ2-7	TGTGCCACCAGCAGAGTCGTGACGGGGGAGCAGTACTTC	CATSRVVTGEQYF
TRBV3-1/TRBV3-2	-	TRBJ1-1	TGTGCCAGCAGCCCCCGACAGACAAACACTGAAGCTTTCTTT	CASSPRQTNTEAFF
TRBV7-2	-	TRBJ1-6	TGTGCCAGCAGCCCTCAGCCCCGGAGCTCCTATAATTCACCCCTCCACTTT	CASSPQPRSSYNSPLHF
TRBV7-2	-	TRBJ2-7	TGTGCCAGCGGCCACGGGAGCGGCGAGCAGTACTTC	CASGHGSGEQYF
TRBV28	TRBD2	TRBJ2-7	TGTGCCAGTTACTCAACCGGGAGGACGGGTGCCTACGAGCAGTACTTC	CASYSTGRTGAYEQYF